This T cell receptor (beta chain) appears in the sequencing data of a study of T cell responses to AZD1222 COVID-19 vaccine. Study-level findings and limits: Possibly, clonal diversity was underestimated; donors were largely white British and included more females. Just a handful of AZD1222 recipients tested seropositive at baseline. Repertoire sampling was restricted to post-peak T cell response timepoints.

Concerning this clone itself: Its antigen is not identified.

This CDR3 spans 16 amino acids. Per the germline V gene, CDR1 is LNHDA and CDR2 is SQIVND (reference sequence). Between the trimmed V and J ends, which lost 0 bases and 4 bases, there was a span of 13 bases. Second-dose recipients at about 4 or about 12 weeks were treated as one pooled group. Clones were sequenced by immunoSEQ multiplex PCR, and TCRdb holds only the in-frame ones, with some missing. The sample contains approximately 26,000 clones, around 90% of which appear only once. V is TRBV19 and J is TRBJ2-1; a weak D match, TRBD2 (6 bases). The specimen comprised peripheral blood, sampled 28 days after the second AZD1222 dose. This TCR came from an adult who received the AZD1222 COVID-19 vaccine. The CDR3 bases are TGTGCCAGTAGTATAGATCTCGGCGGGGATTACAATGAGCAGTTCTTC. This codes for CASSIDLGGDYNEQFF.